The subject of this entry is one TCR beta chain. The specificity of this receptor is unknown. Qualities for individual bases were not recorded, and no much larger clone is one base off. TCRbeta CDR3 regions were amplified from genomic DNA by means of the immunoSEQ Assay, a bias-controlled multiplex PCR. Per the authors' processing: The number of nucleated cells in each sample was estimated from the amplification of reference gene primers within the assay. To quantify the absolute abundance of each unique TCRbeta CDR3 rearrangement, sequence reads were collapsed and filtered. For each sample, productive Simpson clonality was calculated by taking the square root of Simpson's diversity index across productive rearrangements. TCRdb mirrors the immuneACCESS table, restricted to in-frame sequences. Some clones are absent from its copies; in checked studies, under half trace to an unresolved V gene, and the reason for the others is unknown. Clone size and the V and J calls come from that table; the DNA yielded D and trimming. A total of 340,000 or so clones appear in this sample, roughly 85% of them only once. The ten most abundant clones make up roughly 4.2% of the sample.

The entry originates in a study of blood T cell repertoires in COVID-19 (dated by TCRdb to the early 2020s). Regarding the research as a whole: Samples covering the acute and convalescent phases of COVID-19 were provided by collaborators in the United States, Italy and Spain. The prospective study material was composed of cDNA or gDNA derived from T cells, B-cell-depleted T cells, or PBMCs. Deeply sampled blood TCRbeta repertoires from subjects exposed to, actively infected with, or recovered from COVID-19 were included in the dataset. The repertoires were released in a freely available public database intended as a resource for research on the immune response to SARS-CoV-2. The samples were drawn from the first 160 participants of the ongoing ImmuneRACE study and from some 1,300 subjects provided by 6 global collaborators. A de-identified subject ID, COVID-19 status, age in years and sex were almost always included in the sample metadata. HLA class I and class II types, where available, came from metadata supplied by the sample provider rather than from assay-based typing. The paper's findings and limits, for the study overall: How much clinical and demographic metadata was included differed by source and by participant, and the metadata was provided uncurated.

The cysteine opens and the phenylalanine closes a CDR3 of 14 amino acids. The kept DNA is CDR3 alone, 42 bases in frame from the first base. CDR1 MRHNA and CDR2 SNTAGT were looked up in the germline V gene. Deletion took 3 bases off V and 7 bases off J, with a span of 13 bases between the germline ends. In the prospective study, participants were roughly 18 to 95 years old, resided in about two dozen geographic areas of the United States, and were enrolled through a virtual design. Cohort assignment in the prospective study relied on participant-reported clinical history from a screening survey and a study questionnaire. Each participant in the prospective study had whole blood, serum and a nasopharyngeal or oropharyngeal swab collected by mobile phlebotomists. Over a roughly 2-month period, participants in the prospective study had the option of providing additional blood draws and questionnaires. Before DNA extraction, blood samples from the prospective study were shipped at room temperature or frozen.

The chain employs TRBV6-4 and TRBJ1-5; matching of 6 bases hints at TRBD1 as the D gene. This TCR derives from a woman aged 40 to 55 with acute COVID-19. Sequencing was done on a sample of PBMCs or T cells enriched from blood (not recorded which). The DNA sequence is as follows: TGTGCCAGCAGTGAGGGTATGGGGGCCCAGCCCCAGCATTTT. Its protein reads: CASSEGMGAQPQHF.